This passage covers 17 T cell receptor beta chains from one sample sequenced in a study of Graves' ophthalmopathy and Graves' hyperthyroidism. Investigators amplified TCR beta CDR3 regions from RNA transcripts. Scientists carried out first-round RT-PCR using HTBI primers and then a second-round multiplex PCR. TCRdb reanalysed the multiplex PCR reads using MiXCR and keeps one entry per CDR3 protein. Found here are more than 550,000 distinct CDR3 sequences, 35% to 50% of them singletons; the top ten hold over 2.5%. Sequencing used peripheral blood. These TCRs come from an adult man with Graves' ophthalmopathy.

For this clonotype: Possible read error: a much larger clone is one base away. The chain combines TRBV5-4 with TRBJ2-7, with D perhaps matching TRBD1 (5 bases). Trimming stripped 7 bases from V and 5 bases from J, with 16 bases between. Per germline, CDR1 SGHNT and CDR2 YYREEE (reference sequence). The CDR3 contains 13 residues. In DNA, the CDR3 is TGTGCCAGCCGCTACGCAGGGTCCCACGAGCAGTACTTC. Protein product: CASRYAGSHEQYF. The entire variable domain, with the rest obtained from reference TRBV5-4 and TRBJ2-7, is as follows: ETGVTQSPTHLIKTRGQQVTLRCSSQSGHNTVSWYQQALGQGPQFIFQYYREEENGRGNFPPRFSGLQFPNYSSELNVNALELDDSALYLCASRYAGSHEQYFGPGTRLTVT.

CDR3 loop: CASSRLAGSLYQETQYF. CDR3 DNA: TGTGCCAGCAGTCGACTAGCGGGATCCTTGTACCAAGAGACCCAGTACTTC. This chain links TRBV7-4 with TRBJ2-7; 11 bases are a match to TRBD2. The DNA matches TRBJ2-5 better at its end, which makes the J call doubtful. CDR1 and CDR2 (germline): SGHVT, SQSDAQ. CDR3 size: 17 residues.

Remarks on this clonotype: It may be a read error: a sequence one base away is much more abundant. This sequence joins TRBV5-1 and TRBJ2-7; D possibly corresponds to TRBD2 (5 bases). This CDR3 has 14 residues. Germline V CDR1 and CDR2: SGHRS, YFSETQ. The V end was cut by 3 bases, the J end by 4 bases, with 14 bases between. CDR3: CASSSGGFEYEQYF. DNA for the CDR3: TGCGCCAGCAGCTCGGGCGGGTTTGAGTACGAGCAGTACTTC.

The J gene is TRBJ1-1, the V gene TRBV5-4; D gene unclear. Germline CDR1 is SGHNT and CDR2 is YYREEE (reference sequence). The ends were cut back, 1 base at V and 5 bases at J, with 21 bases in the middle. There are 17 residues in the CDR3. CDR3 region: CASSLLEWGNLGTEAFF. CDR3 sequence (DNA): TGTGCCAGCAGCTTGTTGGAATGGGGTAATCTGGGGACTGAAGCTTTCTTT.

This clonotype was recorded at least ten times. The chain uses TRBV12-3 or TRBV12-4 and TRBJ1-2, with D possibly matching TRBD1 (5 bases). Trimming removed 4 bases from V and 7 bases from J, with 13 bases in between. The CDR3 totals 13 residues. The CDR3 DNA follows: TGTGCCAGCAGTTACAGGCAGCGGGTTGGCTACACCTTC. It specifies CASSYRQRVGYTF.

This clonotype was seen at least ten times. CDR3 nucleotide sequence: TGTGCCAGCTCTCACCAGGTCCTTATGAACACTGAAGCTTTCTTT. Amino acid sequence: CASSHQVLMNTEAFF. The chain joins TRBV6-6 to TRBJ1-1; D not certain. Germline V CDR1 and CDR2: MNHNY, SVGAGI (reference sequence). The germline V and J ends were trimmed by 8 bases and 0 bases, with 16 bases remaining between them. The CDR3 totals 15 residues.

Comments on this clonotype: Likely a read error: the CDR3 ends without its conserved phenylalanine or tryptophan. The DNA is omitted, as the CDR3 cannot be located on it reliably, and the CDR3 follows TCRdb's listing. The chain employs TRBV7-9 and TRBJ2-7; whether TRBD1, the table's D call, matches the DNA was not checked. The CDR3 extends over 8 residues, inclusive of both ends. From germline, CDR1 is SEHNR and CDR2 FQNEAQ (reference sequence). The CDR3 region is CASSEGSR.

V and J are TRBV19 and TRBJ2-5; D is ambiguous. CDR3 length equals 15 residues. CDR1 and CDR2 (germline): LNHDA, SQIVND (reference sequence). Trimming took off 4 bases at V and 5 bases at J, with 17 bases between the two ends. CDR3 coding DNA: TGTGCCAGTAGTAATGGTGGGGTTGATGGGGAGACCCAGTACTTC. It encodes CASSNGGVDGETQYF.

This clonotype occurred a few times. V gene TRBV30 combines with J gene TRBJ1-1; D is undetermined. V lost 1 base and J lost 7, with 7 bases in between. The CDR3 totals 11 residues. In germline, CDR1 is GTSNPN, CDR2 SVGIG (reference sequence). Here the CDR3 reads CAWSADGEAFF. The DNA of the CDR3 is TGTGCCTGGAGTGCCGACGGTGAAGCTTTCTTT.

In its sample, this clonotype was seen many times. The chain recombines TRBV2 with TRBJ2-7, with TRBD1 identical over 12 bases. The length of the CDR3 is 14 residues. V lost 7 bases and J lost 5; bases outside the gene matches: 6. From germline, CDR1 is SNHLY and CDR2 FYNNEI. This chain's CDR3 is CASTYRDRGHEQYF. The CDR3 nucleotides are TGTGCCAGCACCTACCGGGACAGGGGGCACGAGCAGTACTTC.

CDR3 bases: TGTGCCAGCAGTTGGGCCGCTGGCACCTATAATTCACCCCTCCACTTT. It specifies CASSWAAGTYNSPLHF. V and J are TRBV25-1 and TRBJ1-6; no firm D call. CDR1 and CDR2 (germline): MGHDK, SYGVNS. The V gene lost 5 bases and the J gene lost 2 bases, with 13 bases spanning the gap. The CDR3 is made up of 16 amino acids.

This rearrangement joins TRBV10-3 to TRBJ2-2, with TRBD2 identical over 12 bases. CDR1 and CDR2 (germline): ENHRY, SYGVKD. The CDR3 runs to 17 residues. J lost 8 bases, V lost 3 bases, and 10 bases had no gene match. CDR3 nucleotide sequence: TGTGCCATCAGTGACGGAGGGACTAGCGGGTCACGGGGGGAGCTGTTTTTT. Translating gives CAISDGGTSGSRGELFF.

The CDR3 region has the DNA TGTGCCAGTAACATGGGGATCAACACCGGGGAGCTGTTTTTT. Its translation: CASNMGINTGELFF. The chain joins TRBV11-2 to TRBJ2-2; D is uncertain. The germline CDR1 and CDR2 sequences are SGHAT and FQNNGV. V was clipped by 9 bases and J by 2 bases, with 13 bases between them. The CDR3 covers 14 residues.

Worth noting for this clonotype: With a much larger clone just one base away, this may be a read error. The chain is built from TRBV19 and TRBJ1-5, with D possibly being TRBD1 (6 bases). This CDR3 is 14 amino acids long. Germline V gene data show CDR1 as LNHDA and CDR2 as SQIVND (reference sequence). The chain's CDR3 is CASGIQGGVQPQHF. As DNA, the CDR3 is TGTGCCAGTGGTATTCAAGGGGGTGTTCAGCCCCAGCATTTT.

With respect to this clonotype: This CDR3 is missing its conserved last phenylalanine or tryptophan, likely due to a read error. It is unclear where the CDR3 begins or ends on the DNA, so no DNA is shown, and the CDR3 is as TCRdb lists it. The gene calls are TRBV4-3 and TRBJ2-5; TRBD2, the table's D call, lacks a check against the DNA. The CDR3 sequence runs 9 residues, both termini included. In germline, CDR1 is LGHNA, CDR2 YSLEER. This CDR3 reads CASSQAKTS.

In its sample, this clonotype was seen many times. This chain uses TRBV2 with TRBJ2-5; 10 bases fit TRBD1. Germline CDR1 is SNHLY and CDR2 is FYNNEI. The CDR3 covers 15 residues. The trim removed 5 bases at V and 5 bases at J, leaving 8 bases unmatched. Written as DNA, the CDR3 is TGTGCCAGCAGTCCCGGGACAGGGGTGGTGGAGACCCAGTACTTC. Translated: CASSPGTGVVETQYF.

This chain joins TRBV7-6 and TRBJ2-1; 8 positions agree with TRBD2. The CDR3 runs to 16 residues. With V trimmed by 5 bases and J by 2 bases, 8 bases remained unmatched. The germline V gene has CDR1 SGHVS and CDR2 FNYEAQ. CDR3 in amino acids: CASSPEGGGTYNEQFF. The CDR3 coding sequence is TGTGCCAGCAGCCCCGAGGGCGGGGGGACCTACAATGAGCAGTTCTTC. Using reference TRBV7-6 and TRBJ2-1 for the parts outside the CDR3, the full variable domain is GAGVSQSPRYKVTKRGQDVALRCDPISGHVSLYWYRQALGQGPEFLTYFNYEAQQDKSGLPNDRFSAERPEGSISTLTIQRTEQRDSAMYRCASSPEGGGTYNEQFFGPGTRLTVL.